The rows below give T cell receptor beta chains drawn from one sample of a study of T cell changes during pregnancy in multiple sclerosis. Sequencing used immunoSEQ multiplex PCR; TCRdb keeps in-frame clones, though not all of them. The data contain under 130,000 clones, 91% of them singletons. Sequences were derived from peripheral blood, sampled after pregnancy. The receptors originated from a female donor with multiple sclerosis, enrolled in a pregnancy study. CDR3s include the opening cysteine and the closing phenylalanine or tryptophan. A D gene is named only where the DNA matches it firmly. Expanded clones get a size class; other rows say once, few or many, or leave the size out.

.,TRBJ2-2,TRBV7-9,TRBD2,TGTGCCAGCGGGTCGGGGGGGCCGGACACCGGGGAGCTGTTTTTT,CASGSGGPDTGELFF
.,TRBJ1-1,TRBV2,TRBD1,TGTGCCAGCAGCGGAGCCGGGACAGGGGGCGCGAACACTGAAGCTTTCTTT,CASSGAGTGGANTEAFF
.,TRBJ1-3,TRBV15,.,TGTGCCACCTCCGGGGATGCGGGAAACACCATATATTTT,CATSGDAGNTIYF
.,TRBJ2-1,TRBV14,TRBD2,TGTGCCAGCAGCCAAGTCGGGGGGTGGGGTGAGCAGTTCTTC,CASSQVGGWGEQFF
few,TRBJ1-1,TRBV7-3,.,TGTGCCAGCAGCCCGATCAGGGTGAACACTGAAGCTTTCTTT,CASSPIRVNTEAFF
once,TRBJ1-1,TRBV6-1,.,TGTGCCAGCCTCCGGTCCGGACAAAAGTTCACTGAAGCTTTCTTT,CASLRSGQKFTEAFF
.,TRBJ2-2,TRBV27,.,TGTGCCAGCAGTTTACACAGGGATAACACCGGGGAGCTGTTTTTT,CASSLHRDNTGELFF
.,TRBJ2-1,TRBV2,.,TGTGCCAGCAGAGATGACGGGAATGAGCAGTTCTTC,CASRDDGNEQFF
.,TRBJ2-7,TRBV18,.,TGTGCCAGCTCACCTCTTCCTTCTTACCGGGACAACTACGAGCAGTACTTC,CASSPLPSYRDNYEQYF
.,TRBJ2-1,TRBV11-2,TRBD2,TGTGCCAGCAGCTTAGGCGGGGGGTCGATCTTC,CASSLGGGSIF
few,TRBJ2-3,TRBV6-4,.,TGTGCCAGCAGTGACTACGCCGGGGAATCAGATACGCAGTATTTT,CASSDYAGESDTQYF